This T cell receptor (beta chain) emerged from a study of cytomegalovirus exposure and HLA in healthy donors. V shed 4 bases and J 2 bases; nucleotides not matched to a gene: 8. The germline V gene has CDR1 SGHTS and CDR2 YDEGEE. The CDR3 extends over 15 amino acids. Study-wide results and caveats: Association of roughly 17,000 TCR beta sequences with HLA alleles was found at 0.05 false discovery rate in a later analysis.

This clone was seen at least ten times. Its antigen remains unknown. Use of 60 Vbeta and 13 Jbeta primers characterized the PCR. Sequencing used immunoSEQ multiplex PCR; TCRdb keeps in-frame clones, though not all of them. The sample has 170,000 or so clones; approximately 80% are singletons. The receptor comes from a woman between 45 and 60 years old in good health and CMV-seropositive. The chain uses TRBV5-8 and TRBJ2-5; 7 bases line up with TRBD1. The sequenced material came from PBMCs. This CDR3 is CASSPFRDSQETQYF. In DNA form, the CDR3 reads TGTGCCAGCAGCCCGTTCCGGGACAGTCAAGAGACCCAGTACTTC.